These 15 T cell receptor beta chains were all obtained from the same sample, sequenced in a study of T cells in tumors after PD-1 blockade. TCRdb's copy holds only in-frame clones and misses some; the assay was immunoSEQ multiplex PCR. The data hold 11,000 to 15,000 clones, with 55% to 80% observed a single time. Source: tumor tissue, taken after anti-PD-1 treatment. The receptor source for this set is a human donor with cutaneous squamous cell carcinoma.

The chain carries TRBV2 and TRBJ2-2; TRBD1 agrees at 7 bases. V shed 7 bases and J 7 bases; nucleotides not matched to a gene: 6. This CDR3 spans 13 amino acids. Germline V CDR1 and CDR2: SNHLY, FYNNEI. The chain's CDR3 is CASNTGAIGELFF. CDR3 sequence (DNA): TGTGCCAGCAATACAGGGGCAATCGGGGAGCTGTTTTTT.

The chain employs TRBV6-2 or TRBV6-3 and TRBJ2-7; no definite D call. V dropped 2 bases and J dropped 4 bases, with 6 bases sitting between them. Germline assignment: CDR1 MNHEY and CDR2 SVGEGT. This CDR3 comprises 12 residues. As DNA, the CDR3 is TGTGCCAGCAGTTACCCATCTTACGAGCAGTACTTC. Its translation is CASSYPSYEQYF.

This clone was seen a handful of times. This chain connects TRBV27 to TRBJ2-1, with D perhaps assigned TRBD1 or TRBD2 (5 bases each). Trimming stripped 2 bases from V and 2 bases from J, with 7 bases between. The germline gives CDR1 MNHEY, CDR2 SMNVEV (reference sequence). This CDR3 spans 14 amino acids. The CDR3 is CASSLMGPYNEQFF. In nucleotides, the CDR3 is TGTGCCAGCAGTTTAATGGGACCCTACAATGAGCAGTTCTTC.

V is TRBV28 and J is TRBJ2-5; the D is unclear. Deletions cut 3 bases from V and 5 bases from J, with 4 bases between. The CDR3 runs to 11 residues. The germline V gene encodes CDR1 MDHEN and CDR2 SYDVKM. The CDR3 nucleotides are TGTGCCAGCAGTTTCTTGGAGACCCAGTACTTC. Encoded protein: CASSFLETQYF.

This clone was detected only once. The J gene is TRBJ1-1, the V gene TRBV28; D is unresolved. V lost 3 bases and J 5 bases, leaving 16 bases between the germline ends. The CDR3 sequence is 15 residues long. CDR1 is MDHEN and CDR2 is SYDVKM in the germline V gene. The CDR3 loop is CASSFQKGLPTEAFF. The DNA of the CDR3 is TGTGCCAGCAGTTTTCAGAAAGGGCTTCCAACTGAAGCTTTCTTT.

The chain links TRBV10-2 to TRBJ2-2; TRBD2 agrees at 11 bases. With V trimmed by 5 bases and J by 7 bases, 9 bases remained unmatched. Per germline, CDR1 WSHSY and CDR2 SAAADI. CDR3 length equals 16 residues. This CDR3 reads CASSLSSGGYSGELFF. CDR3 nucleotide sequence: TGCGCCAGCAGTTTATCTAGCGGGGGGTATAGCGGGGAGCTGTTTTTT.

V gene TRBV5-5 combines with J gene TRBJ1-2; 9 bases agree with TRBD1. CDR3 length equals 14 residues. Trimming cost V 0 bases and J 6 bases; bases outside gene matches: 3. Germline lookup yields CDR1 SGHKS and CDR2 YYEKEE (reference sequence). In DNA form, the CDR3 reads TGTGCCAGCAGCTTGGCCAGGACAGGGGATGGCTACACCTTC. This encodes CASSLARTGDGYTF.

The chain couples TRBV18 to TRBJ2-2; D is possibly TRBD1 (6 bases). CDR1 is KGHSH, CDR2 LQKENI, per germline. V lost 6 bases, J lost 7 bases, and 12 bases lay in between. The CDR3 has 13 amino acids. The CDR3 loop reads CASSFRQDGELFF. The CDR3 nucleotides are TGTGCCAGCTCGTTCAGACAGGACGGGGAGCTGTTTTTT.

V usage is TRBV6-2 or TRBV6-3 and J usage is TRBJ1-1; the D is unclear. Germline lookup yields CDR1 MNHEY and CDR2 SVGEGT. V lost 2 bases and J 2 bases, leaving 12 bases between the germline ends. The CDR3 has 15 residues. CDR3 DNA sequence: TGTGCCAGCAGTTACCGGCGGGAGGGAAACACTGAAGCTTTCTTT. Translation: CASSYRREGNTEAFF.

The chain recombines TRBV29-1 with TRBJ2-5; D is ambiguous. This CDR3 comprises 16 residues. Per the germline V gene, CDR1 is SQVTM and CDR2 is ANQGSEA. V lost 2 bases to trimming and J lost 5 bases, with 21 bases between them. The CDR3 loop is CSVEFLGSLGWETQYF. In DNA form, the CDR3 reads TGCAGCGTTGAATTCCTAGGCAGCCTAGGATGGGAGACCCAGTACTTC.

By share, this clone ranks as medium-sized. This chain joins TRBV6-2 or TRBV6-3 and TRBJ2-1, with TRBD2 matching 11 bases. V dropped 4 bases and J dropped 3; count of bases not matched to a gene: 17. The CDR3 totals 20 residues. The germline V gene has CDR1 MNHEY and CDR2 SVGEGT. The CDR3 nucleotides read TGTGCCAGCAGTTGGACTGCAGGGACGCGTGGGACTAGCGGCTACAATGAGCAGTTCTTC. Residues: CASSWTAGTRGTSGYNEQFF.

Comments on this clone: Other DNA sequences of this sample code for an identical CDR3. This rearrangement joins TRBV30 to TRBJ1-3; no clear D gene. Looked up from germline, CDR1 is GTSNPN and CDR2 is SVGIG (reference sequence). The length of the CDR3 is 12 residues. The germline V and J ends were trimmed by 4 bases and 4 bases, with 8 bases remaining between them. DNA of the CDR3: TGTGCCTGGAAAGGTACAGGAAACACCATATATTTT. Protein: CAWKGTGNTIYF. Full variable domain (rest looked up from reference TRBV30 and TRBJ1-3): SQTIHQWPATLVQPVGSPLSLECTVEGTSNPNLYWYRQAAGRGLQLLFYSVGIGQISSEVPQNLSASRPQDRQFILSSKKLLLSDSGFYLCAWKGTGNTIYFGEGSWLTVV.

The sample holds a few counts of this clone. The V gene is TRBV21-1, the J gene TRBJ1-4. TRBV21-1 corresponds to a pseudogene. The CDR3 contains 16 residues. The CDR3 here is CASSKLWGAADEKLFF. The CDR3 DNA is TGTGCCAGCAGCAAATTGTGGGGGGCGGCTGATGAAAAACTGTTTTTT.

The rearrangement links TRBV6-6 to TRBJ2-2, with 8 bases identical to TRBD2. J lost 2 bases, V lost 5 bases, and 10 bases had no gene match. There are 17 residues in the CDR3. CDR1 and CDR2 (germline): MNHNY, SVGAGI (reference sequence). In nucleotides, the CDR3 is TGTGCCAGCAGTCGCAGGGGACGGGGGGGCAACACCGGGGAGCTGTTTTTT. It specifies CASSRRGRGGNTGELFF.

This chain connects TRBV5-1 to TRBJ1-1; the D is unclear. CDR1 is SGHRS, CDR2 YFSETQ, per germline. Trimming removed 1 base at V and 2 bases at J, with 12 bases between. The CDR3 has 15 amino acids. The CDR3 is CASSLSSGLNTEAFF. Written as DNA, the CDR3 is TGCGCCAGCAGCTTGTCGTCCGGGCTTAACACTGAAGCTTTCTTT.